The 25 T cell receptor beta chains presented below share a single source sample, sequenced in a study of blood T cell repertoires in COVID-19. Libraries were prepared by immunoSEQ multiplex PCR; TCRdb keeps only in-frame clonotypes and omits some of them. The sample consists of just over 350,000 clones, approximately 86% of them appearing once. The sequencing sample was made of peripheral blood. The receptors were gathered from a woman aged 55 to 70 with COVID-19, enrolled during active disease.

The chain employs TRBV6-6 and TRBJ1-2; a weak D match, TRBD1 (5 bases). There are 14 residues in the CDR3. Trimming shortened V by 3 bases and J by 1 base, and 9 bases separated the two germline ends. Per the germline V gene, CDR1 is MNHNY and CDR2 is SVGAGI (reference sequence). The DNA for the CDR3 is TGTGCCAGCAGTTATGGGGGGGATAACTATGGCTACACCTTC. This gives the protein CASSYGGDNYGYTF.

V usage is TRBV11-2 and J usage is TRBJ2-3, with 9 bases that match TRBD2. Germline CDR1 and CDR2: SGHAT and FQNNGV. V trimming: 2 bases; J trimming: 3 bases; junction bases outside the gene matches: 9. The CDR3 totals 17 residues. CDR3 region: CASSLMVSGGSTDTQYF. CDR3 sequence (DNA): TGTGCCAGCAGCTTAATGGTCAGCGGGGGGTCTACAGATACGCAGTATTTT.

CDR3 nucleotide sequence: TGTGCCATCAGTGAGTCTAGGGGGGGTCCTTCTGATACGCAGTATTTT. As protein: CAISESRGGPSDTQYF. J is TRBJ2-3 and V is TRBV10-3, with D maybe TRBD2 (7 bases). The CDR3 is 16 residues long. The germline gives CDR1 ENHRY, CDR2 SYGVKD. V gave up 0 bases and J gave up 6 bases, with 16 bases separating them.

This clone came up once. The chain has TRBV12-3 or TRBV12-4 and TRBJ2-2; D gene ambiguous. V lost 5 bases, J lost 5 bases, and 9 bases lay in between. The CDR3 extends over 13 amino acids. The CDR3 coding sequence is TGTGCCAGCAGTGCGCGGTGGACCGGGGAGCTGTTTTTT. It translates to CASSARWTGELFF.

This clone was counted between two and nine times. The chain combines TRBV19 with TRBJ1-5, with 7 bases fitting TRBD1. Germline assignment: CDR1 LNHDA and CDR2 SQIVND (reference sequence). The CDR3 runs to 15 residues. Losses at the gene ends were 4 bases for V and 2 bases for J; bases not matched to a gene: 5. The CDR3 coding sequence is TGTGCCAGTAGTAAGACAGGGACTGGCAATCAGCCCCAGCATTTT. It is translated as CASSKTGTGNQPQHF.

J is TRBJ2-2 and V is TRBV3-1 (or the pseudogene TRBV3-2); TRBD1 is a possible D gene (6 bases). The CDR3 spans 16 residues. Germline V gives CDR1 LGHDT, CDR2 YNNKEL (reference sequence). V lost 1 base, J lost 4 bases, and 13 bases lay in between. CDR3 coding DNA: TGTGCCAGCAGCCAAGGGGGGCGTGTAGGCACCGGGGAGCTGTTTTTT. Its translation is CASSQGGRVGTGELFF.

The chain carries TRBV18 and TRBJ2-1, with a possible D match to TRBD1 (5 bases). CDR3 length: 16 amino acids. Trimming removed 2 bases from V and 0 bases from J, with 11 bases in between. Germline V gene sequence: CDR1 KGHSH, CDR2 LQKENI. The CDR3 is CASSPDRGRSYNEQFF. CDR3 in DNA: TGTGCCAGCTCACCAGATAGGGGCCGCTCCTACAATGAGCAGTTCTTC.

The chain links TRBV29-1 to TRBJ2-7, with 9 bases matching TRBD1. This CDR3 has 13 residues. The germline CDR1 and CDR2 sequences are SQVTM and ANQGSEA. With V trimmed by 4 bases and J by 11 bases, 12 bases remained unmatched. As DNA, the CDR3 is TGCAGCGTTGTTGGGGACAGGGCATTCTTGGAGTACTTC. Translating it yields CSVVGDRAFLEYF.

The J gene is TRBJ2-5, the V gene TRBV5-8; D remains ambiguous. Looked up from germline, CDR1 is SGHTS and CDR2 is YDEGEE. Trimming cost V 4 bases and J 1 base, with 5 bases left between them. The CDR3 length is 12 residues. CDR3 sequence reads: CASSVRQETQYF. The DNA for the CDR3 is TGTGCCAGCAGCGTTCGCCAAGAGACCCAGTACTTC.

This chain connects TRBV5-4 to TRBJ2-5; D is possibly TRBD2 (5 bases). This CDR3 comprises 14 residues. Looked up from germline, CDR1 is SGHNT and CDR2 is YYREEE (reference sequence). V was shortened by 3 bases and J by 5 bases, with 14 bases between the two germline ends. CDR3 nucleotide sequence: TGTGCCAGCAGCTCCAAGGACTCCGCGGAGACCCAGTACTTC. Its translation is CASSSKDSAETQYF.

V is TRBV6-2 or TRBV6-3 and J is TRBJ1-5, with D possibly matching TRBD1 (6 bases). The CDR3 extends over 14 amino acids. Germline CDR1 and CDR2: MNHEY and SVGEGT. The ends were cut back, 0 bases at V and 5 bases at J, with 8 bases in the middle. The CDR3, as DNA: TGTGCCAGCAGTTACTCGACAGGAGATCAGCCCCAGCATTTT. Amino acids: CASSYSTGDQPQHF.

The chain combines TRBV19 with TRBJ1-2, with TRBD1 matching 12 bases. Trimming at V came to 6 bases and at J to 8 bases, leaving 13 bases not matched to a gene. There are 16 residues in the CDR3. CDR1 and CDR2 from the germline V gene are LNHDA and SQIVND (reference sequence). This CDR3 reads CASSPPGQGAVWGYTF. The CDR3 bases are TGTGCCAGTAGCCCACCGGGACAGGGGGCGGTATGGGGCTACACCTTC.

This clone was seen once. The genes are TRBV6-5 and TRBJ2-2, with 8 bases identical to TRBD2. Unmatched junction bases numbered 8, after V lost 6 bases and J lost 5 bases. The CDR3 contains 15 residues. Per germline, CDR1 MNHEY and CDR2 SVGAGI. The CDR3 nucleotides are TGTGCCAGCAGAGCGGGGGACATTCGGACCGGGGAGCTGTTTTTT. Translation gives CASRAGDIRTGELFF.

This CDR3 is CASSLTGDTEAFF. As DNA, the CDR3 is TGTGCCAGCAGCCTGACAGGGGACACTGAAGCTTTCTTT. The rearrangement uses TRBV5-4 and TRBJ1-1; 8 bases are a match to TRBD1. The CDR3 totals 13 residues. From germline, CDR1 is SGHNT and CDR2 YYREEE (reference sequence). J was trimmed by 3 bases and V by 4 bases; bases with no gene match: 2.

There are a few counts of this clone. The chain recombines TRBV4-1 with TRBJ1-2; 7 positions agree with TRBD1. The CDR3 loop spans 14 amino acids. Germline CDR1 and CDR2: MGHRA and YSYEKL. V lost 4 bases, J lost 1 base, and 3 bases stayed unmatched. The CDR3 nucleotides read TGCGCCAGCAGCCCTCGGACAGGTAACTATGGCTACACCTTC. It is translated as CASSPRTGNYGYTF.

The CDR3 is CASAPRGRRNTEAFF. The CDR3 DNA sequence: TGTGCCAGCGCCCCGAGGGGGCGGCGGAACACTGAAGCTTTCTTT. The V and J genes are TRBV6-5 and TRBJ1-1, with 7 nucleotides matching TRBD1. Trimming removed 8 bases from V and 1 base from J; junction bases left unmatched: 10. This CDR3 contains 15 residues. Germline V CDR1 and CDR2: MNHEY, SVGAGI.

The V and J genes are TRBV12-3 or TRBV12-4 and TRBJ2-1; TRBD1 agrees at 8 bases. The CDR3 is 12 residues long. The junction had 2 bases not matched to a gene; V was cut back by 6 bases and J by 7 bases. The CDR3 loop is CASRDRENEQFF. The DNA of the CDR3 is TGTGCCAGCAGGGACAGGGAAAATGAGCAGTTCTTC.

This CDR3 reads CASSSQGANDEQYF. For the CDR3, the DNA is TGTGCCAGCAGCTCCCAGGGGGCGAACGACGAGCAGTACTTC. V is TRBV7-2 and J is TRBJ2-7, with TRBD1 identical over 8 bases. Germline CDR1 SGHTA, CDR2 FQGNSA. This CDR3 is 14 amino acids long. Trimming removed 4 bases from V and 5 bases from J; junction bases left unmatched: 7.

There are a few counts of this clone. The chain uses TRBV7-9 and TRBJ1-1; maybe TRBD1 (6 bases). V lost 4 bases and J 0 bases, leaving 12 bases between the germline ends. Germline CDR1 SEHNR, CDR2 FQNEAQ (reference sequence). The CDR3 is 15 residues long. CDR3 bases: TGTGCCAGCAGCTCGACAGGCCCCATGAACACTGAAGCTTTCTTT. Its translation is CASSSTGPMNTEAFF. Variable domain in full (rest from reference TRBV7-9 and TRBJ1-1): DTGVSQNPRHKITKRGQNVTFRCDPISEHNRLYWYRQTLGQGPEFLTYFQNEAQLEKSRLLSDRFSAERPKGSFSTLEIQRTEQGDSAMYLCASSSTGPMNTEAFFGQGTRLTVV.

V usage is TRBV7-2 and J usage is TRBJ1-3; weak D call: TRBD1 (6 bases). The germline V and J ends were trimmed by 2 bases and 3 bases, with 8 bases remaining between them. This CDR3 has 14 residues. Germline V CDR1 and CDR2: SGHTA, FQGNSA. In nucleotides, the CDR3 is TGTGCCAGCAGCTTACGCAGGGGTGGAAACACCATATATTTT. The encoded protein is CASSLRRGGNTIYF.

The rearrangement links TRBV19 to TRBJ2-1, with TRBD2 matching over 15 bases. The CDR3 has 16 amino acids. The V gene end was trimmed by 7 bases and the J gene end by 8 bases; junction bases not matched to a gene: 9. Germline V lookup: CDR1 LNHDA, CDR2 SQIVND (reference sequence). The CDR3 sequence: CASTMGLAGGRDEQFF. In nucleotides, the CDR3 is TGTGCCAGTACCATGGGACTAGCGGGGGGAAGGGATGAGCAGTTCTTC. Complete variable domain (other parts from reference TRBV19 and TRBJ2-1): DGGITQSPKYLFRKEGQNVTLSCEQNLNHDAMYWYRQDPGQGLRLIYYSQIVNDFQKGDIAEGYSVSREKKESFPLTVTSAQKNPTAFYLCASTMGLAGGRDEQFFGPGTRLTVL.

The chain joins TRBV5-4 to TRBJ2-7; 7 bases map to TRBD2. Germline CDR1 is SGHNT and CDR2 is YYREEE (reference sequence). This CDR3 has 15 residues. Trimming took 2 bases from V and 7 from J; bases not matched to a gene: 12. In DNA, the CDR3 is TGTGCCAGCAGCTTAGACCCCAAGGCGCGGGGGGAGCAGTACTTC. This translates into CASSLDPKARGEQYF.

This clone has only one observation. The chain recombines TRBV5-4 with TRBJ1-2, with TRBD1 as a possible D gene (6 bases). Germline V lookup: CDR1 SGHNT, CDR2 YYREEE (reference sequence). The CDR3 extends over 13 amino acids. Trimming removed 4 bases from V and 4 bases from J, with 11 bases in between. The chain's CDR3 is CASSRDTSYGYTF. Here the CDR3 DNA reads TGTGCCAGCAGCCGGGACACCTCCTATGGCTACACCTTC.

V gene TRBV7-6 combines with J gene TRBJ2-1; the match to TRBD2 covers 9 bases. The CDR3 runs to 17 residues. The ends lost 1 base at V and 7 bases at J; junction bases unmatched: 11. The germline gives CDR1 SGHVS, CDR2 FNYEAQ. In DNA form, the CDR3 reads TGTGCCAGCAGCTTAGTGGTGGCGGGGGGGCCGTTGAATGAGCAGTTCTTC. It is translated as CASSLVVAGGPLNEQFF.

The V call is TRBV5-1, the J call TRBJ2-7; 8 positions match TRBD2. The V gene's germline CDR1 is SGHRS and CDR2 YFSETQ. V shed 4 bases and J 3 bases; nucleotides not matched to a gene: 12. This CDR3 is 16 amino acids long. CDR3 protein: CASSLFGGGSFYEQYF. CDR3 nucleotides: TGCGCCAGCAGCCTCTTTGGCGGGGGGTCATTCTACGAGCAGTACTTC.